Shown below are 27 T cell receptor beta chains from a single sample sequenced in a study of post-analysis software for immune sequencing data. cDNA libraries for TCR beta contained unique molecular identifiers. TCRdb ran MiXCR on the PCR reads and lists one entry per CDR3 protein. The repertoire includes 820,000 or so distinct CDR3 sequences, approximately 50% of them detected once, and roughly 4.4% sits in the top ten. Their specific antigens are unknown. Whole-study findings and limits: Patients used four to six TRBV segments, including TRBV5-6, TRBV5-1 and TRBV20-1, more often than controls.

The sample comprised blood. Receptors originate from a girl aged 10-17 years with multiple sclerosis.

This chain connects TRBV11-1 to TRBJ2-3; 7 bases line up with TRBD2. The V segment lost 6 bases and the J segment 3 bases; nucleotides outside the gene matches: 6. CDR3 length equals 14 residues. CDR1 and CDR2 from the germline V gene are SGHAT and FQDESV (reference sequence). CDR3 in DNA: TGTGCCAGCAGTCAGTCCGGGGGGACAGATACGCAGTATTTT. Amino acid sequence: CASSQSGGTDTQYF.

This clonotype was recorded once. The V and J genes are TRBV7-8 and TRBJ2-1; TRBD2 aligns across 8 bases. The CDR3 sequence is 16 residues long. V lost 4 bases and J lost 5; bases outside the gene matches: 10. Germline CDR1 and CDR2: SGHVS and FQNEAQ. CDR3 in amino acids: CASSSFGSGRDNEQFF. The CDR3 DNA reads TGTGCCAGCAGCTCCTTCGGGAGCGGGAGAGACAATGAGCAGTTCTTC.

V usage is TRBV7-9 and J usage is TRBJ2-7, with 12 bases lining up with TRBD2. Germline V lookup: CDR1 SEHNR, CDR2 FQNEAQ (reference sequence). The length of the CDR3 is 15 residues. V lost 6 bases and J lost 4; bases outside the gene matches: 7. CDR3 bases: TGTGCCAGCAGTTTGCTAGCGGGAGGGCTATACGAGCAGTACTTC. Translated: CASSLLAGGLYEQYF.

V gene TRBV18 combines with J gene TRBJ1-2; no clear D. V shed 3 bases and J shed 7 bases, with 9 bases lying between them. The CDR3 length is 12 residues. CDR1 and CDR2 (germline): KGHSH, LQKENI. Here the CDR3 DNA reads TGTGCCAGCTCACCCATCGAGCGTGGCTACACCTTC. This sequence encodes CASSPIERGYTF. The variable domain in full, completed from reference TRBV18 and TRBJ1-2, reads NAGVMQNPRHLVRRRGQEARLRCSPMKGHSHVYWYRQLPEEGLKFMVYLQKENIIDESGMPKERFSAEFPKEGPSILRIQQVVRGDSAAYFCASSPIERGYTFGSGTRLTVV.

The chain combines TRBV6-5 with TRBJ2-1; D unclear. The V gene's germline CDR1 is MNHEY and CDR2 SVGAGI. This CDR3 spans 14 amino acids. Trimming shortened V by 3 bases and J by 0 bases, and 6 bases separated the two germline ends. The DNA for the CDR3 is TGTGCCAGCAGTTATTTTGGCTCCTACAATGAGCAGTTCTTC. The encoded protein is CASSYFGSYNEQFF.

The rearrangement joins TRBV5-5 to TRBJ2-1; 8 nucleotides align to TRBD2. The J call may be faulty, since TRBJ2-7 better matches the DNA end. This CDR3 contains 15 residues. The germline V gene encodes CDR1 SGHKS and CDR2 YYEKEE (reference sequence). The CDR3 DNA follows: TGTGCCAGCAGGAAAGCCCCGGGACTAGCCTACGAGCAGTACTTC. This encodes CASRKAPGLAYEQYF.

CDR3 DNA sequence: TGCAGCGCCGAAGGGGACAGATACAATGAGCAGTACTTC. Translated, it gives CSAEGDRYNEQYF. The J gene is TRBJ2-7, the V gene TRBV20-1, with 7 bases fitting TRBD1. The germline gives CDR1 DFQATT, CDR2 SNEGSKA (reference sequence). This CDR3 spans 13 amino acids.

The gene calls are TRBV7-6 and TRBJ2-4; no clear D. This CDR3 is 14 amino acids long. V shed 6 bases and J shed 1 base, with 10 bases lying between them. Germline V CDR1 and CDR2: SGHVS, FNYEAQ. This CDR3 is CASSDGVAKNIQYF. CDR3 sequence (DNA): TGTGCCAGCAGTGATGGGGTGGCCAAAAACATTCAGTACTTC.

The genes are TRBV20-1 and TRBJ1-2; D is unclear. In germline, CDR1 is DFQATT, CDR2 SNEGSKA (reference sequence). The CDR3 runs to 14 residues. V gave up 0 bases and J gave up 8 bases, with 16 bases separating them. As DNA, the CDR3 is TGCAGTGCTAGAGATCCAATCCGGGTGCAGGGCTACACCTTC. It translates to CSARDPIRVQGYTF.

The V call is TRBV20-1, the J call TRBJ2-3, with TRBD2 matching over 11 bases. This CDR3 comprises 15 residues. The ends lost 6 bases at V and 3 bases at J; junction bases unmatched: 8. Germline loops: CDR1 DFQATT, CDR2 SNEGSKA (reference sequence). The CDR3: CSAIEVAGGTDTQYF. In nucleotides, the CDR3 is TGCAGTGCAATCGAGGTAGCGGGAGGGACAGATACGCAGTATTTT.

CDR3 protein: CASSLVGGGTTEQFF. CDR3 DNA: TGCGCCAGCAGCTTGGTTGGCGGGGGTACGACTGAGCAGTTCTTC. The chain links TRBV5-1 to TRBJ2-1, with TRBD2 matching 7 bases. The trim removed 0 bases at V and 9 bases at J, leaving 9 bases unmatched. The CDR3 runs 15 residues. Germline loops: CDR1 SGHRS, CDR2 YFSETQ.

This clonotype has a handful of counts. This chain connects TRBV29-1 to TRBJ2-7, with 11 bases that match TRBD2. This CDR3 region has 15 residues. The germline CDR1 and CDR2 sequences are SQVTM and ANQGSEA. V trimming: 6 bases; J trimming: 3 bases; junction bases outside the gene matches: 10. The CDR3 region has the DNA TGCAGCGTCCTCAGACTAGCGGGGATATACTACGAGCAGTACTTC. It yields the protein CSVLRLAGIYYEQYF.

This clonotype was detected a few times. V is TRBV12-3 or TRBV12-4 and J is TRBJ2-3, with 8 bases aligning to TRBD2. The CDR3 has 14 amino acids. With V trimmed by 3 bases and J by 5 bases, 4 bases remained unmatched. CDR3 DNA sequence: TGTGCCAGCAGTTTCGGGAGGGCTTTAGATACGCAGTATTTT. Encoded protein: CASSFGRALDTQYF.

The chain carries TRBV7-9 and TRBJ2-1; D may correspond to TRBD1 or TRBD2 (6 bases each). Germline values: CDR1 SEHNR, CDR2 FQNEAQ (reference sequence). There are 18 residues in the CDR3. The V gene lost 1 base and the J gene lost 4 bases, with 20 bases spanning the gap. DNA of the CDR3: TGTGCCAGCAGCTTAGTTCTTGGCGGGGAAAGGGGGTACAATGAGCAGTTCTTC. Amino acids: CASSLVLGGERGYNEQFF.

This clonotype was seen just once. In DNA, the CDR3 is TGTGCCAGCAGTTCCCGGACTCGAGGCTATGGCTACACCTTC. Protein sequence: CASSSRTRGYGYTF. The gene calls are TRBV12-3 or TRBV12-4 and TRBJ1-2, with unresolved D. The CDR3 runs 14 residues. The V end was cut by 4 bases, the J end by 4 bases, with 13 bases between.

The rearrangement links TRBV20-1 to TRBJ2-1; TRBD2 aligns across 8 bases. This CDR3 has 14 residues. V gave up 3 bases and J gave up 9 bases; unmatched junction bases: 10. Germline assignment: CDR1 DFQATT and CDR2 SNEGSKA (reference sequence). CDR3 in DNA: TGCAGTGCTAGTTCGGGACTAGGGGGTGGTGAGCAGTTCTTC. Amino acid sequence: CSASSGLGGGEQFF.

The CDR3 sequence: CASSLLAGGGLNNEQFF. The DNA of the CDR3 is TGTGCCAGCAGTTTGCTAGCGGGAGGGGGTTTAAACAATGAGCAGTTCTTC. This rearrangement joins TRBV27 to TRBJ2-1, with 12 bases that match TRBD2. Germline assignment: CDR1 MNHEY and CDR2 SMNVEV (reference sequence). J lost 5 bases, V lost 3 bases, and 8 bases had no gene match. The CDR3 is made up of 17 amino acids.

The genes are TRBV5-1 and TRBJ2-5; the match to TRBD1 covers 10 bases. From germline, CDR1 is SGHRS and CDR2 YFSETQ. The CDR3 runs 15 residues. Trimming at V came to 5 bases and at J to 7 bases, leaving 11 bases not matched to a gene. CDR3 nucleotide sequence: TGCGCCAGCAGAGAGACAGGGGGCTCAAGAGGGACCCAGTACTTC. Translating gives CASRETGGSRGTQYF.

The chain combines TRBV6-6 with TRBJ2-1; 7 positions agree with TRBD1. V lost 4 bases and J lost 4; bases outside the gene matches: 7. The CDR3 has 15 amino acids. Germline values: CDR1 MNHNY, CDR2 SVGAGI (reference sequence). The CDR3 coding sequence is TGTGCCAGCAGTTCCATACCGGGACAGTACAATGAGCAGTTCTTC. Translation gives CASSSIPGQYNEQFF.

The V and J genes are TRBV7-2 and TRBJ1-2, with D unresolved. CDR3 length equals 15 residues. V lost 5 bases, J lost 4 bases, and 17 bases lay in between. Germline assignment: CDR1 SGHTA and CDR2 FQGNSA. CDR3 coding DNA: TGTGCCAGCAGCCCTAAAGGTTCAGGCGGCTATGGCTACACCTTC. It encodes CASSPKGSGGYGYTF. The whole variable domain, filled in from reference TRBV7-2 and TRBJ1-2, reads GAGVSQSPSNKVTEKGKDVELRCDPISGHTALYWYRQSLGQGLEFLIYFQGNSAPDKSGLPSDRFSAERTGGSVSTLTIQRTQQEDSAVYLCASSPKGSGGYGYTFGSGTRLTVV.

This clonotype turned up a few times. The V call is TRBV5-1, the J call TRBJ2-5; D is uncertain. From germline, CDR1 is SGHRS and CDR2 YFSETQ. There are 16 residues in the CDR3. Trimming cost V 0 bases and J 5 bases, with 17 bases left between them. The CDR3 region is CASSLEGRGYSETQYF. The CDR3 DNA sequence: TGCGCCAGCAGCTTGGAAGGGCGTGGGTACAGTGAGACCCAGTACTTC.

The chain couples TRBV12-3 or TRBV12-4 to TRBJ2-5; possibly TRBD2 for D (5 bases). The CDR3 has 14 amino acids. Trimming cost V 6 bases and J 3 bases, with 14 bases left between them. For the CDR3, the DNA is TGTGCCAGCAGCCCTAGAGGGCCAGAAGAGACCCAGTACTTC. Translating it yields CASSPRGPEETQYF.

The chain carries TRBV29-1 and TRBJ1-1, with a weak D call TRBD1 (5 bases). CDR3 length: 17 amino acids. V was pared by 7 bases and J by 4 bases, with 28 bases between. Germline assignment: CDR1 SQVTM and CDR2 ANQGSEA. The CDR3 here is CSAGQIPGTPRGTEAFF. The CDR3 DNA reads TGCAGCGCAGGGCAAATCCCCGGGACCCCAAGGGGCACTGAAGCTTTCTTT.

This chain's CDR3 is CASINRDRDYEQYF. DNA of the CDR3: TGTGCCAGCATCAACCGGGACAGGGATTACGAGCAGTACTTC. The chain is built from TRBV12-3 or TRBV12-4 and TRBJ2-7; the match to TRBD1 covers 9 bases. The CDR3 has 14 amino acids. J gave up 4 bases and V 7 bases, and 8 bases lay outside the gene matches.

The chain combines TRBV7-9 with TRBJ1-5, with unresolved D. Germline assignment: CDR1 SEHNR and CDR2 FQNEAQ (reference sequence). V was clipped by 5 bases and J by 7 bases, with 15 bases between them. The CDR3 is made up of 14 amino acids. CDR3 coding DNA: TGTGCCAGCAGCCACGATGGGAAAGGCCAGCCCCAGCATTTT. Protein sequence: CASSHDGKGQPQHF.

The chain links TRBV6-6 to TRBJ2-7; D gene uncertain. V was trimmed by 6 bases and J by 1 base, leaving 16 bases between them. The CDR3 spans 15 residues. Germline V gives CDR1 MNHNY, CDR2 SVGAGI (reference sequence). Here the CDR3 reads CASRPPEWQSYEQYF. CDR3 coding DNA: TGTGCCAGCAGGCCCCCGGAGTGGCAGTCCTACGAGCAGTACTTC.

This clonotype was seen a single time. This chain connects TRBV5-1 to TRBJ2-1, with TRBD1 identical over 7 bases. CDR3 length: 16 residues. V dropped 2 bases and J dropped 2; count of bases not matched to a gene: 7. Germline values: CDR1 SGHRS, CDR2 YFSETQ. CDR3 sequence reads: CASSFPEGAAYNEQFF. The DNA for the CDR3 is TGCGCCAGCAGCTTTCCCGAGGGGGCAGCCTACAATGAGCAGTTCTTC.